This TCR beta chain was documented in a study of long-term antiretroviral therapy in people with HIV. Study-wide findings and caveats: ART was followed by higher diversity that remained below transplant donor controls. Collection spanned 2004 to 2017; ART regimens may be less effective than current ones.

CDR1 and CDR2 (germline): ENHRY, SYGVKD. This CDR3 is built from 13 residues. As concerns this clone: Its specificity is not known. One junction end does not reproduce the germline sequence, and a read error may be involved. The sample holds other DNA sequences that translate to the same CDR3.

They ran version v3.0 of the immunoSEQ assay at survey level. The study targeted roughly 35,000-50,000 T-cell genomes per sample in sequencing. Only in-frame clones appear in the TCRdb table, and some are missing; sequencing was by immunoSEQ multiplex PCR. The profile shows around 40,000 clones, 86% of them singletons. V usage is TRBV10-3 and J usage is TRBJ2-7, with TRBD2 matching over 7 bases. Sequencing used unsorted PBMCs, obtained 0.1 years before starting antiretroviral therapy. This clonotype was obtained from a woman between 50 and 59 years old with HIV. The CDR3 loop is CAIGRSPDHEQYF. CDR3 DNA: TGCGCCATCGGGAGGAGCCCGGACCACGAGCAGTACTTC.